The 7 T cell receptor beta chains listed next were all sequenced from one sample in a study of blood T cell repertoires in COVID-19. Produced via immunoSEQ multiplex PCR; TCRdb's table is partial and in-frame only. This table holds 130,000 or so clones, roughly four fifths found once. What was sequenced was PBMCs or T cells enriched from blood (not recorded which). The receptors stem from a man aged 50-59 years who had recovered from COVID-19.

The J gene is TRBJ2-1, the V gene TRBV7-2; 16 bases are a match to TRBD2. The germline V gene has CDR1 SGHTA and CDR2 FQGNSA. The V segment lost 4 bases and the J segment 7 bases; nucleotides outside the gene matches: 4. CDR3 length: 16 amino acids. The CDR3 nucleotides are TGTGCCAGCAGCTCGGGACTAGCGGGGGGGTATAATGAGCAGTTCTTC. This codes for CASSSGLAGGYNEQFF.

The chain carries TRBV6-1 and TRBJ2-3; 9 bases agree with TRBD2. V was pared by 1 base and J by 8 bases, with 13 bases of the junction left unmatched. The V gene's germline CDR1 is MNHNS and CDR2 SASEGT. This CDR3 has 17 amino acids. The CDR3: CASSEGALAGPQGTQYF. CDR3 DNA sequence: TGTGCCAGCAGTGAAGGAGCGCTAGCGGGACCGCAGGGTACGCAGTATTTT.

The chain combines TRBV27 with TRBJ2-1; 7 nucleotides line up with TRBD1. Per germline, CDR1 MNHEY and CDR2 SMNVEV (reference sequence). CDR3 length: 16 residues. Trimming cost V 5 bases and J 0 bases; bases outside gene matches: 7. The CDR3 DNA is TGTGCCAGCAGTACGGTAGGGGGCTACTCCTACAATGAGCAGTTCTTC. It encodes CASSTVGGYSYNEQFF.

This clone was counted a few times. The chain joins TRBV2 to TRBJ1-5, with D possibly matching TRBD1 (5 bases). Trimming shortened V by 8 bases and J by 2 bases, and 16 bases separated the two germline ends. Germline CDR1 is SNHLY and CDR2 is FYNNEI. This CDR3 is 15 amino acids long. Here the CDR3 DNA reads TGTGCCAGCTGTGGCCGGGGGGTCGGCAATCAGCCCCAGCATTTT. This encodes CASCGRGVGNQPQHF.

The V and J genes are TRBV6-2 or TRBV6-3 and TRBJ2-2, with 14 bases aligning to TRBD2. V was clipped by 2 bases and J by 3 bases; unmatched bases: 8. The CDR3 loop spans 19 amino acids. Looked up from germline, CDR1 is MNHEY and CDR2 is SVGEGT. The CDR3 sequence: CASSYPGLAGAQDTGELFF. In DNA, the CDR3 is TGTGCCAGCAGTTACCCGGGACTAGCGGGGGCCCAGGACACCGGGGAGCTGTTTTTT.

The chain joins TRBV18 to TRBJ1-5, with D maybe TRBD1 (5 bases). Germline-derived CDR1 and CDR2 are KGHSH and LQKENI. The CDR3 contains 16 residues. The V gene lost 2 bases and the J gene lost 3 bases, with 14 bases spanning the gap. The CDR3 DNA sequence: TGTGCCAGCTCACCATATTCTACAGGAGTCAATCAGCCCCAGCATTTT. The encoded protein is CASSPYSTGVNQPQHF. Full variable domain (missing parts from reference TRBV18 and TRBJ1-5): NAGVMQNPRHLVRRRGQEARLRCSPMKGHSHVYWYRQLPEEGLKFMVYLQKENIIDESGMPKERFSAEFPKEGPSILRIQQVVRGDSAAYFCASSPYSTGVNQPQHFGDGTRLSIL.

This chain uses TRBV7-9 with TRBJ1-1, with D unresolved. Germline CDR1 is SEHNR and CDR2 is FQNEAQ (reference sequence). The CDR3 length is 14 residues. The germline V and J ends were trimmed by 2 bases and 3 bases, with 10 bases remaining between them. The CDR3 coding sequence is TGTGCCAGCAGCTTATTAGAAGTCGACACTGAAGCTTTCTTT. Translation: CASSLLEVDTEAFF. Drawing the rest from reference TRBV7-9 and TRBJ1-1, the complete variable domain is DTGVSQNPRHKITKRGQNVTFRCDPISEHNRLYWYRQTLGQGPEFLTYFQNEAQLEKSRLLSDRFSAERPKGSFSTLEIQRTEQGDSAMYLCASSLLEVDTEAFFGQGTRLTVV.